This T cell receptor beta chain stems from a study of blood T cell repertoires in COVID-19 (dated by TCRdb to about 2020). In the study overall: The collaborator samples originated in the United States, Italy and Spain and spanned the acute and convalescent phases of COVID-19. Where available, HLA class I and class II types were obtained from metadata supplied by the sample provider rather than from assay-based typing. Sample metadata almost always included a de-identified subject ID, COVID-19 status, age in years and sex. The repertoires were released in a freely available public database intended as a resource for research on the immune response to SARS-CoV-2. Subjects who had been exposed to COVID-19, were actively infected with it, or had recovered from it provided the deeply sampled blood TCRbeta repertoires that made up the dataset. The material from the prospective study consisted of cDNA or gDNA derived from T cells, B-cell-depleted T cells, or PBMCs. Samples came from the ongoing ImmuneRACE study (first 160 participants) plus 1,254 subjects from 6 global collaborators. The paper as a whole reports these results and caveats: The quantity of clinical and demographic metadata differed by source and by participant and was supplied without curation.

Details on this clone: It lacks a known antigen. Within one base of it there is no much larger clone, and no base qualities were kept.

TCRbeta CDR3 regions were amplified from genomic DNA using the immunoSEQ Assay, a bias-controlled multiplex PCR. The study's own analysis went as follows. Nucleated cell counts per sample were estimated from amplification of reference gene primers within the assay. To quantify the absolute abundance of each unique TCRbeta CDR3 rearrangement, sequence reads were collapsed and filtered. For each sample, productive Simpson clonality was calculated by taking the square root of Simpson's diversity index across productive rearrangements. As stored in TCRdb, this immuneACCESS dataset retains in-frame rearrangements with V and J assigned. A fraction of the clones does not appear; measured against another copy, unresolved V genes explain less than half of the discrepancy, and the remainder lacks a known reason. Clone size and the V and J calls come from that table; the DNA yielded D and trimming. This sample is represented by about 370,000 clones; roughly 90% of them were singletons. The top ten clonotypes cover around 2.8% of the sample.

At one collaborating source in Seattle, patients were enrolled during active infection and were followed longitudinally through the course of disease. The collaborating institutions used their own protocols to collect whole blood in K2EDTA tubes. For TCRbeta analysis, collaborator samples were shipped as frozen whole blood, as isolated PBMCs, or as DNA extracted from either sample type. CDR1 SEHNR and CDR2 FQNEAQ were looked up in the germline V gene (reference sequence). The CDR3 holds 15 amino acids from the cysteine to the phenylalanine. The kept DNA is CDR3 alone, 45 bases in frame from the first base. V is cut back by 5 bases and J by 0 bases, with 4 bases in the junction unmatched.

This TCR was sampled from a woman younger than 45 with COVID-19, enrolled during active disease. Rearrangement joined TRBV7-9 to TRBJ2-1; 7 bases in between match TRBD2. Sequencing was done on a sample of peripheral blood. The nucleotides are TGTGCCAGCAGCCCAGCGGGGAACTCCTACAATGAGCAGTTCTTC. It translates to CASSPAGNSYNEQFF.